This TCR beta chain appears in the sequencing data of a study of resident and recirculating memory T cells in vitiligo. Findings of the study overall: Different lesions suggested infiltration by different T cell clones.

Anyone treated within the previous three months was excluded. As regards this clone: The antigen is undetermined.

The data were produced by immunoSEQ multiplex PCR, yet TCRdb's version contains in-frame clones alone and is incomplete. The sample has more than 70,000 clones, about 92% seen once. This CDR3 spans 15 amino acids. Germline trimming cut 4 bases from V and 5 bases from J; bases unmatched to any gene: 10. Germline V gene lookup returns CDR1 SGHNT and CDR2 YYREEE (reference sequence). Material: blood. This chain connects TRBV5-4 to TRBJ2-5, with 8 bases matching TRBD1. The sequence was collected from a male donor with vitiligo. The CDR3 loop is CASSIRTGLEETQYF. Here the CDR3 DNA reads TGTGCCAGCAGCATACGGACAGGGCTGGAGGAGACCCAGTACTTC.